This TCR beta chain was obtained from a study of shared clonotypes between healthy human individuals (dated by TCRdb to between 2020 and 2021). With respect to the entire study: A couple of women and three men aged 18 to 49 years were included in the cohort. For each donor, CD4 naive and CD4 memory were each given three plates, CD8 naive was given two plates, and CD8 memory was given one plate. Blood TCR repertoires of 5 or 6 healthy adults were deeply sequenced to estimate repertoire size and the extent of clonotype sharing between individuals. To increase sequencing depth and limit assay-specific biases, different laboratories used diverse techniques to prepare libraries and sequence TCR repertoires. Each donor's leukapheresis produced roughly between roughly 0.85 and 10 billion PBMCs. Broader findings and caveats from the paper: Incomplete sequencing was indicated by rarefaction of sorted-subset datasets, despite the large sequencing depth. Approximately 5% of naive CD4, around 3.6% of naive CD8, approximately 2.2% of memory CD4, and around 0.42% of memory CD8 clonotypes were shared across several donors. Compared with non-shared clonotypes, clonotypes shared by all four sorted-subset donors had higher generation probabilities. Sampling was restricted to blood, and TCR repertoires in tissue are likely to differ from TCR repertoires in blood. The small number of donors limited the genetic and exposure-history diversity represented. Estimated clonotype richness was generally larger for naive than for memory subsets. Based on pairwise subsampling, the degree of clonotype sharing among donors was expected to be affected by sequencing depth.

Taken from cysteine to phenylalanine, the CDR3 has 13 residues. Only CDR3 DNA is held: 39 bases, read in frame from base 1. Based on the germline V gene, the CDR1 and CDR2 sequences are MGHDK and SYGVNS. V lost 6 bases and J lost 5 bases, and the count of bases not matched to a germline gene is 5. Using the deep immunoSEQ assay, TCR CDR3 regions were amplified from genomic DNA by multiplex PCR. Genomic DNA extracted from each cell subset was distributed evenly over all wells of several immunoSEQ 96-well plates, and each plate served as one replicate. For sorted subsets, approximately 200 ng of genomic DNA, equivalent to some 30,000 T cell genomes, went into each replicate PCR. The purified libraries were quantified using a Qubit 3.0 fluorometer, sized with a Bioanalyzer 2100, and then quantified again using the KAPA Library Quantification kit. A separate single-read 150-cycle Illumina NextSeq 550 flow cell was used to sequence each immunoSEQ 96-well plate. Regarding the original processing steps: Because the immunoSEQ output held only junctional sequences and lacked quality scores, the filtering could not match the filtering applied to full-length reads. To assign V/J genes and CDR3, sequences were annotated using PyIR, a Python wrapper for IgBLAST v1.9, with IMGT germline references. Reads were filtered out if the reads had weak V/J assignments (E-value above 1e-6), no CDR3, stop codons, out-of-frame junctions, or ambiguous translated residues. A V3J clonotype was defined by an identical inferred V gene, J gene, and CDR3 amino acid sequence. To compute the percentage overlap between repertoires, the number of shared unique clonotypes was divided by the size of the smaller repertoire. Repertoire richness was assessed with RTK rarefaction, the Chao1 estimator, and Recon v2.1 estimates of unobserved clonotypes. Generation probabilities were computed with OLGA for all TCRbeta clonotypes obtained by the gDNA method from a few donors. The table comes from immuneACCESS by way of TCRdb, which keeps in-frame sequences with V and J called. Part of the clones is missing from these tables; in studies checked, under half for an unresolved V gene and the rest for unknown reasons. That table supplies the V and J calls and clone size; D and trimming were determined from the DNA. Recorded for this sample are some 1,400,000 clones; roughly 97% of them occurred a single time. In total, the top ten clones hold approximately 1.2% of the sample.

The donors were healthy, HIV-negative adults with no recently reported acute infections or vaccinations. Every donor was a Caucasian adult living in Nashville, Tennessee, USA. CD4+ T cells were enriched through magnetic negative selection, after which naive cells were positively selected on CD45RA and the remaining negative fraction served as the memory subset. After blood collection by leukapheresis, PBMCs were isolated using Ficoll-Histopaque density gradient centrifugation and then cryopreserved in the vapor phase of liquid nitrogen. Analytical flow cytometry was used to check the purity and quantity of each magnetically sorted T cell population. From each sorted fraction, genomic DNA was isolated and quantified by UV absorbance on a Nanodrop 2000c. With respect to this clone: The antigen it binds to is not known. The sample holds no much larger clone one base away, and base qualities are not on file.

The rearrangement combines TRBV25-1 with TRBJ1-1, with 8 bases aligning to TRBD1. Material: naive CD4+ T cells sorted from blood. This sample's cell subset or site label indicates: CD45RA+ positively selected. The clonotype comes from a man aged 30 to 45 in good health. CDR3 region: CASSRGRRTEAFF. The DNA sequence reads TGTGCCAGCAGCAGGGGGCGAAGAACTGAAGCTTTCTTT.